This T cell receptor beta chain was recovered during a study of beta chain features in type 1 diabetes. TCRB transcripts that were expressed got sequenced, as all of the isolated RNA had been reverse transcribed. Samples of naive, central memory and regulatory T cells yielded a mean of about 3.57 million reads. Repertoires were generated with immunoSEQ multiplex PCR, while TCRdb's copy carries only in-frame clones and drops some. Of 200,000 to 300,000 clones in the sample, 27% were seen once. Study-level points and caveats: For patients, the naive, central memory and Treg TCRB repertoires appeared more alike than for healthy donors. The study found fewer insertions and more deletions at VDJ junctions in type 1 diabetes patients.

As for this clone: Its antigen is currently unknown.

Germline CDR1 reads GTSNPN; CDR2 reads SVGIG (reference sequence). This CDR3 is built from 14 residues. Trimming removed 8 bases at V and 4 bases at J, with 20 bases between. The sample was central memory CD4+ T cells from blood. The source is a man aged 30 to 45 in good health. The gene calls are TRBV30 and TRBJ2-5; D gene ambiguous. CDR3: CAEILTAKGETQYF. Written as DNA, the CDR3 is TGTGCCGAGATCCTGACGGCGAAGGGAGAGACCCAGTACTTC.